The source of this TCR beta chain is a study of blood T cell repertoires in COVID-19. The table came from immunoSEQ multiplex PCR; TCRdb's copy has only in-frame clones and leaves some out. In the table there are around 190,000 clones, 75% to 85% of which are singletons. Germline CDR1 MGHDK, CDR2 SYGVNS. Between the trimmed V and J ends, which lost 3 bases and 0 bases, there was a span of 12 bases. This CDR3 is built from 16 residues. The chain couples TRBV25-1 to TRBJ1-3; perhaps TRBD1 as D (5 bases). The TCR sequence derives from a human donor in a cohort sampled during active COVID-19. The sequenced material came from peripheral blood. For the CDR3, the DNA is TGTGCCAGCAGTGACCCAGGGCTACTCTCTGGAAACACCATATATTTT. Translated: CASSDPGLLSGNTIYF. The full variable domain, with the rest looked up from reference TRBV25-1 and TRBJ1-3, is EADIYQTPRYLVIGTGKKITLECSQTMGHDKMYWYQQDPGMELHLIHYSYGVNSTEKGDLSSESTVSRIRTEHFPLTLESARPSHTSQYLCASSDPGLLSGNTIYFGEGSWLTVV.